Listed below are T cell receptor beta chains from one sample, sequenced in a study of cytomegalovirus exposure and HLA in healthy donors. Generated by immunoSEQ multiplex PCR, the TCRdb table keeps only in-frame clones and is missing some. The repertoire has 160,000 or so clones, roughly 82% of them found once; the top ten carry under 8%. Sequencing used PBMCs. The receptors were sampled from a woman between 50 and 59 years old in good health and CMV-seropositive. Both conserved end residues are part of each CDR3. Each record gives: D gene, clone size, J gene, V gene, CDR3 DNA, CDR3 protein. D genes are given only for firm matches. The listing skips clone size in some rows; elsewhere it reads once, few, many or a size class.

>NA|NA|TRBJ2-2|TRBV19
TGTGCCACCCGTGGGAAAGGGGGGGTCAACACCGGGGAGCTGTTTTTT
CATRGKGGVNTGELFF
>NA|NA|TRBJ2-1|TRBV6-1
TGTGCCAGCAGTCTGGTCTACTACAATGAGCAGTTCTTC
CASSLVYYNEQFF
>TRBD1|once|TRBJ1-6|TRBV5-1
TGCGCCAGCAGCTTGGATCATGGACAGGGCAATTCACCCCTCCACTTT
CASSLDHGQGNSPLHF
>NA|few|TRBJ1-5|TRBV10-3
TGTGCCATCATGGGGGGAATCAATCAGCCCCAGCATTTT
CAIMGGINQPQHF
>TRBD1|NA|TRBJ2-6|TRBV19
TGTGCCAGTACCACAGGGGGGCGACACTCTGGGGCCAACGTCCTGACTTTC
CASTTGGRHSGANVLTF
>NA|NA|TRBJ1-6|TRBV4-1
TGCGCCAGCAGCCAAGCAGGGATGATGTATAATTCACCCCTCCACTTT
CASSQAGMMYNSPLHF
>NA|once|TRBJ1-1|TRBV7-6
TGTGCCAGCAGCTCCGGGGAGAATACTGAAGCTTTCTTT
CASSSGENTEAFF
>TRBD1|NA|TRBJ2-1|TRBV5-4
TGTGCCAGCAGCCCAAGACAGGGTGATGAGCAGTTCTTC
CASSPRQGDEQFF
>TRBD2|NA|TRBJ2-1|TRBV18
TGTGCCAGCTCACCCTTCGGGGGGAGGTCCTACAATGAGCAGTTCTTC
CASSPFGGRSYNEQFF
>TRBD2|NA|TRBJ2-3|TRBV11-2
TGTGCCAGCAGCCCGAGCGGGGGGGCGGTAGATACGCAGTATTTT
CASSPSGGAVDTQYF
>NA|NA|TRBJ2-1|TRBV6-5
TGTGCCAGCACTCCCGGGTGTTTCTTC
CASTPGCFF
>NA|NA|TRBJ1-1|TRBV7-2
TGTGCCAGCAGCTGGAGGGCCGTGAACACTGAAGCTTTCTTT
CASSWRAVNTEAFF
>NA|NA|TRBJ2-6|TRBV4-2
TGTGCCAGCAGCCAAGAAAGGGACACCAGCTCTGGGGCCAACGTCCTGACTTTC
CASSQERDTSSGANVLTF
>NA|NA|TRBJ2-1|TRBV27
TGTGCCAGCAGTCTACTGGCAGCGGCGTCCTACAATGAGCAGTTCTTC
CASSLLAAASYNEQFF
>NA|NA|TRBJ1-3|TRBV15
TGTGCCACCAGCGGGCTGGGGCAGGGCTTCTACTCTGGAAACACCATATATTTT
CATSGLGQGFYSGNTIYF
>TRBD2|few|TRBJ2-7|TRBV9
TGTGCCAGCAGTAGCGGGGGGGCCTACGAGCAGTACTTC
CASSSGGAYEQYF
>TRBD1|NA|TRBJ2-3|TRBV12-5
TGTGCTAGTGGTTCAGGACAGGGAACAGATACGCAGTATTTT
CASGSGQGTDTQYF
>NA|NA|TRBJ2-7|TRBV29-1
TGCAGCGTTGGACAGTACTACGAGCAGTACTTC
CSVGQYYEQYF
>NA|NA|TRBJ2-1|TRBV27
TGTGCCAGCAGTTGGAGGGGCCGTGAGAAGAATGAGCAGTTCTTC
CASSWRGREKNEQFF
>TRBD2|NA|TRBJ2-1|TRBV6-6
TGTGCCAGCAGTTACAGGACTAGCGGGGGTACGGATGAGCAGTTCTTC
CASSYRTSGGTDEQFF
>NA|NA|TRBJ1-1|TRBV5-5
TGTGCCAGCAGCCTGAGCCGGAGGGACACTGAAGCTTTCTTT
CASSLSRRDTEAFF
>NA|NA|TRBJ1-5|TRBV6-6
TGTGCCAGCAGTTACTCGTTGGCACTAAATCAGCCCCAGCATTTT
CASSYSLALNQPQHF
>TRBD2|NA|TRBJ2-1|TRBV6-1
TGTGCCAGCAGTGGAGTAGCGGGGGGGTATCCATACAATGAGCAGTTCTTC
CASSGVAGGYPYNEQFF
>NA|few|TRBJ1-4|TRBV2
TGTGCCAGCGTCGGGGGGGGCCCCGGGTTTTTT
CASVGGGPGFF
>NA|NA|TRBJ2-7|TRBV7-9
TGTGCCAGCAGCTCCCGGGACCAGGGTGGCGGGGTCCACGAGCAGTACTTC
CASSSRDQGGGVHEQYF
>NA|NA|TRBJ2-6|TRBV29-1
TGCAGCGTTGAAGTCCCATCTGGGGCCAACGTCCTGACTTTC
CSVEVPSGANVLTF
>NA|NA|TRBJ1-5|TRBV7-2
TGTGCCAGCAGCTTGTCGGACAATCCCACACGGCCCCAGCATTTT
CASSLSDNPTRPQHF
>TRBD1|NA|TRBJ1-4|TRBV19
TGTGCCAGTAGTATATCGGGACAGGGAAATGAAAAACTGTTTTTT
CASSISGQGNEKLFF
>TRBD2|few|TRBJ2-7|TRBV5-1
TGCGCCAGCAGCGTATTAGCGGGGAAGTCCTACGAGCAGTACTTC
CASSVLAGKSYEQYF
>NA|NA|TRBJ1-4|TRBV19
TGTGCCAGTAGTATAGATCGACGAGAGGGTGAAAAACTGTTTTTT
CASSIDRREGEKLFF
>TRBD1|NA|TRBJ1-1|TRBV19
TGTGCCAGTTCCAGACAGGGCTGGACTGAAGCTTTCTTT
CASSRQGWTEAFF
>TRBD1|NA|TRBJ1-6|TRBV15
TGTGCCACCAGCAGAGATCCGGCAGGGGGGCTTAATTCACCCCTCCACTTT
CATSRDPAGGLNSPLHF
>TRBD1|NA|TRBJ1-1|TRBV5-3
TGTGCCAGAAGACCGGCACAGGGGAAAGGGACTGAAGCTTTCTTT
CARRPAQGKGTEAFF
>TRBD1|few|TRBJ2-3|TRBV18
TGTGCCAGCGCCCGACAGGGAAATACGCAGTATTTT
CASARQGNTQYF
>NA|NA|TRBJ1-2|TRBV29-1
TGCAGCGTTGGCGGGGCCCCTAACTATGGCTACACCTTC
CSVGGAPNYGYTF
>NA|NA|TRBJ1-1|TRBV30
TGTGCCTGGAGTGTAGGCGGGCATTTGGAAGCTTTCTTT
CAWSVGGHLEAFF
>NA|NA|TRBJ2-1|TRBV7-9
TGTTCCAGCAGCATCCTTAACAATGAGCAGTTCTTC
CSSSILNNEQFF
>TRBD1|NA|TRBJ2-7|TRBV4-2
TGTGCCAGCAGCGCAGCCGGGACAGGGGGTCACGAGCAGTACTTC
CASSAAGTGGHEQYF
>NA|NA|TRBJ2-4|TRBV2
TGTGCCAGCAGGGCTGACAGAGACAAAAACATTCAGTACTTC
CASRADRDKNIQYF
>TRBD1|NA|TRBJ1-5|TRBV19
TGTGCCAGTAGGCCCCCGGGACAGGGTTTGGGTCAGCCCCAGCATTTT
CASRPPGQGLGQPQHF
>NA|NA|TRBJ2-6|TRBV6-5
TGTGCCAGCAGTTACGGAGGGAATGGGGCCAACGTCCCGACTTTC
CASSYGGNGANVPTF
>NA|NA|TRBJ2-1|TRBV15
TGTGCCACCAGCAGAGATATGGCTTATGAGCAGTTCTTC
CATSRDMAYEQFF
>TRBD2|few|TRBJ2-3|TRBV29-1
TGCAGCGTTGAACAACTAGCGGGGAGAGGAGATACGCAGTATTTT
CSVEQLAGRGDTQYF
>NA|once|TRBJ1-5|TRBV28
TGTGCCAGCAGTTTTTCAGGGAAGGGAAGATCATCGCCCCAGCATTTT
CASSFSGKGRSSPQHF
>TRBD1|NA|TRBJ1-5|TRBV7-8
TGTGCCAGCAGCCCAGGACAGGCTGGTCAGCCCCAGCATTTT
CASSPGQAGQPQHF
>NA|NA|TRBJ2-1|TRBV7-9
TGTGCCAGCAGGCCCCCGCACCAGGGCTATGAGCAGTTCTTC
CASRPPHQGYEQFF
>TRBD1|NA|TRBJ1-5|TRBV4-3
TGCGCCAGCAGCCAAGATGTTGGAGGGGGCGGTCAGCCCCAGCATTTT
CASSQDVGGGGQPQHF
>TRBD1|NA|TRBJ2-7|TRBV30
TGTGCCTGGAGTGGAAACAGGGGCCGCTACGAGCAGTACTTC
CAWSGNRGRYEQYF
>NA|NA|TRBJ1-2|TRBV27
TGTGCCAGCACCTCATTCCGACATGGGTCTATTGAGTATGGCTACACCTTC
CASTSFRHGSIEYGYTF
>NA|NA|TRBJ1-1|TRBV5-1
TGCGGGAGCACCGGCCCGGGGAGCAATGAAGCTTTCTTT
CGSTGPGSNEAFF
>NA|once|TRBJ1-1|TRBV29-1
TGCAGCGCGCAGGATGCTGAAGCTTTCTTT
CSAQDAEAFF
>NA|NA|TRBJ1-1|TRBV12-1
TGTGCCAGCAGCCCAGAGGAACGCAGGGGCCACACTGAAGCTTTCTTT
CASSPEERRGHTEAFF
>TRBD1|NA|TRBJ2-3|TRBV27
TGTGCCAGCAGTTTGAGGCCGACAGGGCGCACAGATACGCAGTATTTT
CASSLRPTGRTDTQYF
>TRBD2|NA|TRBJ2-7|TRBV28
TGTGCCAGCAGTTTGGGGGGGCGGGGGGCAGGATACGAGCAGTACTTC
CASSLGGRGAGYEQYF
>NA|NA|TRBJ2-1|TRBV5-6
TGTGCCAGCAGCCGGGGGACGGAGCAGTTCTTC
CASSRGTEQFF
>NA|NA|TRBJ1-3|TRBV9
TGTGCCAGCAGCCCAGGGCGAAGTTCTGGAAACACCATATATTTT
CASSPGRSSGNTIYF
>NA|NA|TRBJ2-4|TRBV7-9
TGTGCCAGCAGCTCGGTCTCGGGGTCAAACATTCAGTACTTC
CASSSVSGSNIQYF
>TRBD1|NA|TRBJ1-6|TRBV10-3
TGTGCCATCAGAGTGGGGACAGGAGATTCACCCCTCCACTTT
CAIRVGTGDSPLHF